This TCR beta chain was recorded in a study of Ad26.COV2.S vaccination and SARS-CoV-2 variants. TCRdb's table, derived via immunoSEQ multiplex PCR, lists solely in-frame clones and lacks some. The sample records some 240,000 clones, approximately 90% being singletons. The length of the CDR3 is 17 residues. After removal of 0 bases from V and 4 bases from J, the junction contained 9 bases not matched to a gene. CDR1 and CDR2 (germline): LGHDT, YNNKEL (reference sequence). Treatment: roughly 19 received Ad26.COV2.S at low or high dose, single or two shots; about five received placebo; per-sample allocation not given. Sampling took place 63 days after the first vaccine or placebo injection.

The rearrangement links TRBV3-1 (or the pseudogene TRBV3-2) to TRBJ1-3; 7 positions match TRBD1. This sequence was found in a person between 18 and 60 years old who received the Ad26.COV2.S COVID-19 vaccine or a placebo. Sequencing was performed on peripheral blood, taken in a trial of Ad26.COV2.S vaccine versus placebo. The CDR3 DNA reads as TGTGCCAGCAGCCAAGATGGCCGGGGCAGGGGGGGAAACACCATATATTTT. It specifies CASSQDGRGRGGNTIYF.